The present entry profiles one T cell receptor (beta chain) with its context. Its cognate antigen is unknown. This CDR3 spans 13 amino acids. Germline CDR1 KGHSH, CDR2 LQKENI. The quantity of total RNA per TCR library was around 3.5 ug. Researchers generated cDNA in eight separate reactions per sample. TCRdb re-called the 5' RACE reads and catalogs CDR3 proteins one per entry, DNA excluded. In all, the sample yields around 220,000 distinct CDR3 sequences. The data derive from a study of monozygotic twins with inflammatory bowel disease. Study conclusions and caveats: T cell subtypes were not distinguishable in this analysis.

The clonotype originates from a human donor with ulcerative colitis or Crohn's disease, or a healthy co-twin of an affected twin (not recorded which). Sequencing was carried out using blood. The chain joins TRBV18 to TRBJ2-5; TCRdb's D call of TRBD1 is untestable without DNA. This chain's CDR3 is CASSPDIQETQYF.